These 10 T cell receptor beta chains originate from one sample sequenced in a study of persistence of HIV-infected CD4 T cells. Cells were stimulated nonspecifically with anti-CD3/anti-CD28 magnetic beads. Sorting of responding CD4+ T cells relied on upregulated CD40 ligand together with CD69. This was the immunoSEQ version 4 assay in survey mode. TCRdb's copy holds only in-frame clones and misses some; the assay was immunoSEQ multiplex PCR. Of 40,000 to 60,000 clones listed, about 87% are singletons. Their antigens remain unidentified. The specimen comprised CD4+ T cells sorted from PBMCs after 18-hour stimulation, sampled from a patient who received antiretroviral therapy. All receptors come from an adult woman with HIV who was CMV-seropositive.

This rearrangement joins TRBV6-7 to TRBJ1-5; D gene ambiguous. TRBV6-7 is assigned to the ORF class and has an uncertain function. The CDR3 is 14 amino acids. V shed 7 bases and J shed 0 bases, with 10 bases lying between them. CDR3 in DNA: TGTGCCAGCATCGACCATTATAGCAATCAGCCCCAGCATTTT. Amino acid sequence: CASIDHYSNQPQHF.

The rearrangement links TRBV7-2 to TRBJ2-7; D perhaps matches TRBD1 (5 bases). Germline loops: CDR1 SGHTA, CDR2 FQGNSA. The CDR3 extends over 14 amino acids. Trimming shortened V by 1 base and J by 7 bases, and 14 bases separated the two germline ends. CDR3 DNA sequence: TGTGCCAGCAGCTTAGACAGGTGGGGTTTAGAGCAGTACTTC. Encoded protein: CASSLDRWGLEQYF.

This rearrangement joins TRBV24-1 to TRBJ1-2; no clear D gene. This CDR3 contains 14 residues. Trimming took off 4 bases at V and 8 bases at J, with 16 bases between the two ends. Germline V gene lookup returns CDR1 KGHDR and CDR2 SFDVKD. The CDR3 spells CATSDVGRTAGYTF. In nucleotides, the CDR3 is TGTGCCACCAGTGACGTTGGACGGACCGCCGGCTACACCTTC.

A single count supports this clone. The chain combines TRBV2 with TRBJ2-6; maybe TRBD2 (6 bases). CDR3 length equals 15 residues. The V end lost 4 bases, the J end lost 1 base, and 8 bases lay between the germline ends. CDR1 and CDR2 (germline): SNHLY, FYNNEI. The CDR3 is CASSVEGSGANVLTF. CDR3 DNA: TGTGCCAGCAGTGTGGAGGGATCTGGGGCCAACGTCCTGACTTTC.

This chain joins TRBV5-8 and TRBJ2-1; maybe TRBD2 (5 bases). V was shortened by 9 bases and J by 2 bases, with 15 bases between the two germline ends. Germline CDR1 and CDR2: SGHTS and YDEGEE. The CDR3 is made up of 14 amino acids. The CDR3 is CATRGSGTYNEQFF. The CDR3 region has the DNA TGTGCCACCAGAGGGTCGGGGACCTACAATGAGCAGTTCTTC. Using reference TRBV5-8 and TRBJ2-1 for the parts outside the CDR3, the full variable domain is EAGVTQSPTHLIKTRGQQATLRCSPISGHTSVYWYQQALGLGLQFLLWYDEGEERNRGNFPPRFSGRQFPNYSSELNVNALELEDSALYLCATRGSGTYNEQFFGPGTRLTVL.

The chain combines TRBV2 with TRBJ1-1; a weak D match, TRBD1 (5 bases). CDR3 length: 13 amino acids. CDR1 SNHLY and CDR2 FYNNEI come from the germline V gene. Trimming removed 7 bases at V and 2 bases at J, with 11 bases between. The CDR3 reads CASKSRANTEAFF. The DNA of the CDR3 is TGTGCCAGCAAATCCAGGGCTAACACTGAAGCTTTCTTT.

The rearrangement joins TRBV14 to TRBJ1-4; D is ambiguous. The CDR3 spans 16 residues. The germline CDR1 and CDR2 sequences are SGHDN and FVKESK. Trimming stripped 1 base from V and 0 bases from J, with 9 bases between. CDR3 sequence: CASSQGVGATNEKLFF. The CDR3 nucleotides read TGTGCCAGCAGCCAAGGGGTCGGAGCAACTAATGAAAAACTGTTTTTT.

This chain joins TRBV6-1 and TRBJ1-2, with D uncertain. Trimming cost V 3 bases and J 6 bases, with 11 bases left between them. The length of the CDR3 is 13 residues. Looked up from germline, CDR1 is MNHNS and CDR2 is SASEGT. As DNA, the CDR3 is TGTGCCAGCAGTGAGTTCCCGACGAATGGCTACACCTTC. Protein product: CASSEFPTNGYTF.

This chain connects TRBV10-1 to TRBJ1-6; maybe TRBD1 (5 bases). From germline, CDR1 is WNHNN and CDR2 SYGVQD (reference sequence). There are 19 residues in the CDR3. Trimming took 2 bases from V and 4 from J, leaving 21 bases between them. The CDR3, as DNA: TGCGCCAGCAGTGAGCCCTTTCCCTCAGGGACCCCATATAATTCACCCCTCCACTTT. Amino acids: CASSEPFPSGTPYNSPLHF.

The rearrangement links TRBV7-2 to TRBJ1-1; D is ambiguous. Germline V gives CDR1 SGHTA, CDR2 FQGNSA. This CDR3 contains 13 residues. V lost 5 bases, J lost 5 bases, and 12 bases lay in between. The CDR3 is CASSPAAGTEAFF. CDR3 bases: TGTGCCAGCAGCCCTGCGGCCGGGACTGAAGCTTTCTTT.